This T cell receptor (beta chain) was recorded in a study of blood T cell repertoires in COVID-19 (dated by TCRdb to about 2020). At the level of the whole study: Collaborator samples came from the United States, Italy and Spain and covered acute and convalescent phases of COVID-19. Samples were obtained from the ongoing ImmuneRACE study (first 160 participants) and from 1,254 subjects provided by 6 global collaborators. HLA class I and class II types, where available, came from metadata supplied by the sample provider rather than from assay-based typing. The prospective study material was composed of cDNA or gDNA derived from T cells, B-cell-depleted T cells, or PBMCs. Nearly every sample came with metadata listing a de-identified subject ID, COVID-19 status, age in years and sex. A freely available public database, intended as a resource for researchers studying the immune response to SARS-CoV-2, is where the repertoires were released. The dataset comprised deeply sampled blood TCRbeta repertoires from subjects exposed to, actively infected with, or recovered from COVID-19. The research as a whole found: The amount of clinical and demographic metadata varied by source and participant and was provided uncurated.

Turning to this clone: This receptor's antigen is unknown. Base qualities are not provided; no much larger clone lies one nucleotide away.

TCRbeta CDR3 regions were amplified from genomic DNA using the immunoSEQ Assay, a bias-controlled multiplex PCR. The authors processed their data as follows. The number of nucleated cells in each sample was estimated by amplification of reference gene primers within the assay. Sequence reads were collapsed and filtered to measure the absolute abundance of every unique TCRbeta CDR3 rearrangement. For each sample, productive Simpson clonality was calculated as the square root of Simpson's diversity index over productive rearrangements. Sourced from immuneACCESS, this table was stored by TCRdb with only in-frame sequences that have V and J called. A share of the clones is absent; for the studies checked, an unresolved V gene accounts for under half, and the remainder has no known explanation. V and J calls and clone size follow that table, whereas D and trimming were derived from the DNA. In this sample the table shows around 190,000 clones, roughly 90% of which occur a single time. The ten largest clones take up 1.5% to 2% of the sample.

Collaborating institutions collected whole blood in K2EDTA tubes following their own protocols. For TCRbeta analysis, collaborator samples were shipped as frozen whole blood, as isolated PBMCs, or as DNA extracted from either sample type. The sequencing sample was made of peripheral blood. The source of this sequence is a man younger than 30 with active or convalescent COVID-19.

The DNA is as follows: TGTGCCAGCAGTGAAACTCGGAGGGAGACCCAGTACTTC. Its protein product is CASSETRRETQYF. The chain joins TRBV6-1 to TRBJ2-5; TRBD2 could be the D gene, as 5 bases match. V is reduced by 2 bases and J by 5 bases, leaving a spacing of 9 bases between them. Via the germline V gene, CDR1 is MNHNS and CDR2 SASEGT. Including the terminal cysteine and phenylalanine, the CDR3 comprises 13 residues. The only DNA kept is the CDR3, 39 bases in frame from the first base.